This T cell receptor beta chain appears in the sequencing data of a study of relationships among human T cell subsets. Study observations and caveats: Across seven subsets, gene usage, CDR3 length and N-additions did not differ significantly. A CD4+CD8+ double-positive population could not be excluded by bead sorting.

Deletions cut 1 base from V and 1 base from J, with 7 bases between. The CDR3 runs to 14 residues. As for this clonotype: The target antigen is unknown.

TCR alpha and beta CDR3s were amplified from mRNA by semiquantitative ARM-PCR. Tagged nested gene-specific primers were used first, then communal superprimers amplified exponentially. Exonuclease cleared nested primers, then first-round products were reamplified. TCRdb recomputed calls from the multiplex PCR reads with MiXCR, one row per CDR3 protein. The sample lists roughly 2,400 distinct CDR3 sequences, around 40% occurring once. The gene calls are TRBV12-3 or TRBV12-4 and TRBJ1-1; D gene unclear. This receptor was obtained from a man in his forties in good health. The sample comprised activated T cells sorted from blood. Subset reported: CD45RA-RO-CD69+ activated T cells. The CDR3 here is CASSLGRGNTEAFF. The CDR3 nucleotides are TGTGCCAGCAGTTTAGGGCGGGGGAACACTGAAGCTTTCTTT.